The subject of this entry is one T cell receptor beta chain. What it binds is not known. Other DNA sequences from this sample encode an identical CDR3 as well. The data stem from a study of a mutant IDH1 vaccine in newly diagnosed glioma. Overall study: Of the patients given treatment, 62.5% were male and 37.5% were female, and a mean age of roughly 40 years was recorded.

CDR1 and CDR2 from the germline V gene are SGHTA and FQGNSA. The ends were cut back, 5 bases at V and 2 bases at J, with 9 bases in the middle. This CDR3 comprises 13 residues. The time point here: baseline, week 1 (first vaccination visit). Treatment specified: pre-vaccination baseline after standard-of-care therapy. This table comes from immunoSEQ multiplex PCR, and its TCRdb copy is limited to in-frame clones, with some not included. Counted here are about 100,000 clones, roughly 78% occurring once; the ten biggest clones make up around 7%. Study observations and caveats: Among all patients, vaccine-induced immune responses occurred in 85% to 95%.

The source material was PBMCs, sampled from a glioma patient treated with radiotherapy, temozolomide or both. The source is a man aged 35 to 55 with glioma. The V and J genes are TRBV7-2 and TRBJ1-1; weak D call: TRBD1 (6 bases). The CDR3 nucleotides read TGTGCCAGCAGCCTCAGGGGAAACACTGAAGCTTTCTTT. It specifies CASSLRGNTEAFF.